This entry lists 6 T cell receptor beta chains sequenced from one sample in a study of post-analysis software for immune sequencing data. Study-wide points: Five or six TRBV segments were significantly more frequent in patients than in controls. TRBV5-6, TRBV5-1 and TRBV20-1 were among these segments.

Sequencing libraries made from TCR beta cDNA carried unique molecular identifiers. TCRdb re-analysed the PCR reads in MiXCR, keeping a single row per CDR3 protein. The data show approximately 570,000 distinct CDR3 sequences, 44% seen once. Antigens for these TCRs are unknown. Sample: blood. The receptors were sampled from a girl aged 5 to 17 with multiple sclerosis.

The gene calls are TRBV10-3 and TRBJ1-2; D is ambiguous. CDR1 and CDR2 (germline): ENHRY, SYGVKD. Trimming stripped 6 bases from V and 0 bases from J, with 17 bases between. There are 16 residues in the CDR3. CDR3 in amino acids: CAIRDGIGVSNYGYTF. The CDR3 DNA sequence: TGTGCCATCAGGGACGGGATTGGGGTCTCTAACTATGGCTACACCTTC.

The chain carries TRBV6-6 and TRBJ2-1; weak D call: TRBD2 (6 bases). The CDR3 has 15 residues. CDR1 MNHNY and CDR2 SVGAGI come from the germline V gene (reference sequence). Trimming shortened V by 6 bases and J by 7 bases, and 19 bases separated the two germline ends. CDR3 amino acids: CASSDAGQLRNEQFF. The CDR3 nucleotides are TGTGCCAGCAGCGATGCGGGGCAACTCCGGAATGAGCAGTTCTTC.

V usage is TRBV12-3 or TRBV12-4 and J usage is TRBJ2-1; TRBD1 aligns across 10 bases. CDR3 size: 15 residues. With 6 bases clipped from V and 5 bases from J, the junction kept 7 bases outside the gene matches. Written as DNA, the CDR3 is TGTGCCAGCAGGGTGGGACAGGGGTTGGACAATGAGCAGTTCTTC. It is translated as CASRVGQGLDNEQFF.

The CDR3 DNA is TGCAGTGCTATCGAGACAGGGGATTATCAGCCCCAGCATTTT. Its protein product is CSAIETGDYQPQHF. This rearrangement joins TRBV20-1 to TRBJ1-5; 8 nucleotides agree with TRBD1. Germline V gives CDR1 DFQATT, CDR2 SNEGSKA (reference sequence). Trimming at V came to 4 bases and at J to 5 bases, leaving 7 bases not matched to a gene. CDR3 length: 14 amino acids.

The chain combines TRBV4-1 with TRBJ2-3; 10 nucleotides align to TRBD2. The CDR3 consists of 15 residues. The junction had 6 bases not matched to a gene; V was cut back by 0 bases and J by 9 bases. Germline assignment: CDR1 MGHRA and CDR2 YSYEKL. CDR3 DNA sequence: TGCGCCAGCAGCCAAGAGAGCGGGGGGGCACCGACGCAGTATTTT. This gives the protein CASSQESGGAPTQYF.

This clonotype was picked up a small number of times. The V and J genes are TRBV20-1 and TRBJ2-1, with D hard to call. This CDR3 contains 12 residues. Trimming took 3 bases from V and 10 from J, leaving 13 bases between them. Germline V gene data show CDR1 as DFQATT and CDR2 as SNEGSKA (reference sequence). CDR3 nucleotides: TGCAGTGCTAGTGGACCCCGCGGCGAGCAGTTCTTC. Its translation: CSASGPRGEQFF.